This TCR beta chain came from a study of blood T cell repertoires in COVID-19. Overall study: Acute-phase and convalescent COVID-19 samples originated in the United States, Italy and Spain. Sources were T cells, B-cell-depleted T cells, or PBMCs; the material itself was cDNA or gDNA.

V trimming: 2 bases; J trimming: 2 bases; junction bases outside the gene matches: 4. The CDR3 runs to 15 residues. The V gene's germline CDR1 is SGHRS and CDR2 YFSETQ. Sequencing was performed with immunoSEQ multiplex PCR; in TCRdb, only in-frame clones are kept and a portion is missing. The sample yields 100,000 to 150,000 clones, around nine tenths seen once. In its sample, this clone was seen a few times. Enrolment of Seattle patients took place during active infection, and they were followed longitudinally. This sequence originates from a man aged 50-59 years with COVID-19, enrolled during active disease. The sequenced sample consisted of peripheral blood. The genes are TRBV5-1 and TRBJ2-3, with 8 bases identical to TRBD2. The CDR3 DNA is TGCGCCAGCAGCTTTTTAGCGGGATTCACAGATACGCAGTATTTT. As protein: CASSFLAGFTDTQYF. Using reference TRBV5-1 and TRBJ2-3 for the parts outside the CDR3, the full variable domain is KAGVTQTPRYLIKTRGQQVTLSCSPISGHRSVSWYQQTPGQGLQFLFEYFSETQRNKGNFPGRFSGRQFSNSRSEMNVSTLELGDSALYLCASSFLAGFTDTQYFGPGTRLTVL.